The rows below give T cell receptor beta chains drawn from one sample of a study of control samples from healthy donors and cancer patients. Assay: immunoSEQ multiplex PCR; the TCRdb copy retains only in-frame clones and omits some. The sample has 150,000 to 170,000 clones; 90% to 95% are singletons. Input material: blood. These receptor sequences come from a man aged 40-49 years in good health. CDR3s include the opening cysteine and the closing phenylalanine or tryptophan. The order of the fields is J gene, D gene, V gene, clone size, CDR3 protein, CDR3 DNA. The D gene is left open where the match is weak. A row's size may be missing; if present it is once, few, many or a size class.

TRBJ2-3,TRBD2,TRBV5-6,.,CASSLAGGASDTQYF,TGTGCCAGCAGCTTGGCGGGGGGGGCCTCAGATACGCAGTATTTT
TRBJ1-2,.,TRBV7-2,.,CASSRGLRGYTF,TGTGCCAGCAGCCGAGGGTTGCGTGGCTACACCTTC
TRBJ2-3,TRBD1,TRBV28,.,CASSSRTGPTNTQYF,TGTGCCAGCAGTTCCCGGACAGGGCCTACGAATACGCAGTATTTT
TRBJ2-5,.,TRBV4-3,.,CASSQDAGVGETQYF,TGCGCCAGCAGCCAAGATGCAGGGGTTGGGGAGACCCAGTACTTC
TRBJ1-2,.,TRBV21-1,.,CASRLRQGGNYGYTF,TGTGCCAGCCGTTTAAGACAGGGGGGTAACTATGGCTACACCTTC
TRBJ1-5,TRBD1,TRBV30,.,CAWSVSRQGKYQPQHF,TGTGCCTGGAGTGTAAGTAGACAGGGGAAGTATCAGCCCCAGCATTTT
TRBJ2-7,TRBD2,TRBV6-2/TRBV6-3,.,CASSYSTSGGDYEQYF,TGTGCCAGCAGTTACTCGACTAGCGGGGGGGACTACGAGCAGTACTTC
TRBJ2-7,.,TRBV6-2/TRBV6-3,once,CASSFPFSGPAYEQYF,TGTGCCAGCAGTTTCCCCTTTAGCGGTCCTGCCTACGAGCAGTACTTC
TRBJ1-2,TRBD1,TRBV28,.,CASSLSFTFSPGTGVIYGYTF,TGTGCCAGCAGTTTATCATTTACCTTTTCTCCCGGGACAGGGGTTATCTATGGCTACACCTTC
TRBJ1-4,.,TRBV7-8,once,CASSLEATNEKLFF,TGTGCCAGCAGTTTAGAGGCAACTAATGAAAAACTGTTTTTT